Below, 3 T cell receptor beta chains from the same sample are listed, as sequenced in a study of blood T cell repertoires in COVID-19. Profiled with immunoSEQ multiplex PCR; TCRdb holds only in-frame clones, not every one. Of tens of thousands of clones detected, approximately 96% appear once; the ten largest clones hold over 4%. The sample was peripheral blood. Receptors were obtained from a human donor with active COVID-19. The donor label of this sample is uncertain.

This chain connects TRBV7-8 to TRBJ1-5; D gene uncertain. This CDR3 comprises 13 residues. Looked up from germline, CDR1 is SGHVS and CDR2 is FQNEAQ. Trimming removed 0 bases from V and 7 bases from J, with 7 bases in between. CDR3 bases: TGTGCCAGCAGCTTAGCGGGCAGGCAGCCCCAGCATTTT. It encodes CASSLAGRQPQHF.

This chain uses TRBV18 with TRBJ2-1, with TRBD1 matching over 7 bases. Germline assignment: CDR1 KGHSH and CDR2 LQKENI. V lost 2 bases and J lost 15; bases outside the gene matches: 16. This CDR3 comprises 15 residues. This CDR3 is CASSPSSLGQPTGFF. The CDR3, as DNA: TGTGCCAGCTCACCATCGTCGCTGGGACAGCCGACGGGGTTCTTC.

The chain has TRBV4-1 and TRBJ2-7, with 8 bases identical to TRBD2. V gave up 4 bases and J gave up 3 bases; unmatched junction bases: 8. CDR1 MGHRA and CDR2 YSYEKL come from the germline V gene. The CDR3 is 15 residues long. The CDR3 coding sequence is TGCGCCAGCAGCCCTGGGCCCAGCGGGGGCTACGAGCAGTACTTC. It codes for CASSPGPSGGYEQYF.